This T cell receptor beta chain originates from a study of T cell repertoires in cytomegalovirus infection. Whole-study context: In public TCR beta signatures, there were indications of both CMV infection and matching HLA type.

Each CDR3 protein is one row after TCRdb ran MiXCR on the reads. The data show 750,000 to 900,000 distinct CDR3 sequences, about 28% seen once. About this clonotype itself: Its cognate antigen is unknown.

This sample comprised cultured CD8+ T cells from PBMCs, obtained from culture after CMV antigen stimulation. This sequence was found in a human donor in good health (CMV status not recorded). Some clones in this sample may be carry-over from other donors' samples.

CDR3 bases: TGTGCCAGCAGTCCTGGGACTAGCGGGGGGGACGAGCAGTACTTC. Its protein is CASSPGTSGGDEQYF. V and J are TRBV12-3 or TRBV12-4 and TRBJ2-7; 16 nucleotides match TRBD2. The ends lost 5 bases at V and 5 bases at J; junction bases unmatched: 3. The length of the CDR3 is 15 residues.